This T cell receptor beta chain was found in a study of blood T cell repertoires in COVID-19. Across the whole study: Acute-phase and convalescent COVID-19 samples originated in the United States, Italy and Spain. Sources were T cells, B-cell-depleted T cells, or PBMCs; the material itself was cDNA or gDNA.

J was trimmed by 6 bases and V by 6 bases; bases with no gene match: 7. The germline V gene encodes CDR1 MNHEY and CDR2 SVGAGI. This CDR3 spans 14 amino acids. In the authors' methods: Reference gene primer amplification in the assay estimated nucleated cell counts. Produced via immunoSEQ multiplex PCR; TCRdb's table is partial and in-frame only. V and J calls plus clone size are reproduced from that table; the DNA served to infer D and trimming. The sample records under 65,000 clones, around 70% being singletons. The rearrangement joins TRBV6-5 to TRBJ2-4, with 8 bases identical to TRBD1. The sequenced material came from peripheral blood. The receptor was derived from a woman between 70 and 85 years old with acute or convalescent COVID-19. This CDR3 reads CASSVGQGLNIQYF. The CDR3 coding sequence is TGTGCCAGCAGCGTAGGACAGGGATTAAACATTCAGTACTTC.